This T cell receptor beta chain was recorded in a study of PD-1 blockade in classical Hodgkin lymphoma. Only in-frame clones appear in the TCRdb table, and some are missing; sequencing was by immunoSEQ multiplex PCR. The table lists around 41,000 clones, roughly four fifths of them singletons. CDR1 is SNHLY, CDR2 FYNNEI, per germline. CDR3 length equals 16 residues. V lost 3 bases and J 0 bases, leaving 14 bases between the germline ends. Whole-study findings and limits: Complete responders matched newly diagnosed patients in baseline diversity. Compared with baseline, CD4+ but not CD8+ TCR diversity had risen significantly by C4D1. Relative to healthy donors, newly diagnosed patients reportedly had lower baseline TCR diversity, which was reported as lower still in relapsed/refractory patients. Differences between repertoires have undefined causes, possibly disease activity or prior therapy.

A word on this clone: Antigen: not known.

Relapses following autologous stem cell transplantation were seen in all patients, with brentuximab vedotin exposure varying. This specimen consisted of peripheral blood mononuclear cells (PBMCs), obtained at baseline. The TCR originated in a human donor with classical Hodgkin lymphoma. This sequence joins TRBV2 and TRBJ1-1; D possibly corresponds to TRBD1 (5 bases). CDR3 nucleotides: TGTGCCAGCAGTGAGGTTCGGCAGGGAATGAACACTGAAGCTTTCTTT. This encodes CASSEVRQGMNTEAFF.